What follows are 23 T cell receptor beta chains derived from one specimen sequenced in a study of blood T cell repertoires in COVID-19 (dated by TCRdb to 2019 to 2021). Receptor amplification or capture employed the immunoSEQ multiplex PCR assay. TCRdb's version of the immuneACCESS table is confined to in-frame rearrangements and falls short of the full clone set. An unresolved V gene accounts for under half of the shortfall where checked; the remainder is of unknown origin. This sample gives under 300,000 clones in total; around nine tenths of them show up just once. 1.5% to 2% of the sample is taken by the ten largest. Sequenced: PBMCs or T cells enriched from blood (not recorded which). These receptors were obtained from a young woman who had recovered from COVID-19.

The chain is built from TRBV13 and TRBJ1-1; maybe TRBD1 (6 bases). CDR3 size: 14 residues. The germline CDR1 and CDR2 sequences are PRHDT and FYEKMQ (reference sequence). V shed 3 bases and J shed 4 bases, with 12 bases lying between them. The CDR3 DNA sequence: TGTGCCAGCAGCTTCGAACGGGGGGCCACTGAAGCTTTCTTT. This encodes CASSFERGATEAFF.

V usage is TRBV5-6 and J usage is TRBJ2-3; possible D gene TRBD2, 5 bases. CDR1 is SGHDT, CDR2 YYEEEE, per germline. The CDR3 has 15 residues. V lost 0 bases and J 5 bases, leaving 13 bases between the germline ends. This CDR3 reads CASSLASGVIDTQYF. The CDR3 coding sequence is TGTGCCAGCAGCTTGGCGAGCGGAGTGATAGATACGCAGTATTTT.

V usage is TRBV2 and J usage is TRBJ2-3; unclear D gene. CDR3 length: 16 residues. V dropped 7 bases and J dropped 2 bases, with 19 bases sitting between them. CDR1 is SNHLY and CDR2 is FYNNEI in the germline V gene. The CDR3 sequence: CASTTLRLLSTDTQYF. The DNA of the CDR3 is TGTGCCAGCACCACGTTGCGCTTACTCTCCACAGATACGCAGTATTTT.

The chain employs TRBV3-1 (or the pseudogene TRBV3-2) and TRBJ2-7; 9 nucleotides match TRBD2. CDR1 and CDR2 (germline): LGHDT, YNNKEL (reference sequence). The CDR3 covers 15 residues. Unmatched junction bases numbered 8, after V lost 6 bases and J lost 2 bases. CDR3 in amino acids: CASSLASGATYEQYF. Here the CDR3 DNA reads TGTGCCAGCAGTCTAGCTAGCGGGGCGACCTACGAGCAGTACTTC.

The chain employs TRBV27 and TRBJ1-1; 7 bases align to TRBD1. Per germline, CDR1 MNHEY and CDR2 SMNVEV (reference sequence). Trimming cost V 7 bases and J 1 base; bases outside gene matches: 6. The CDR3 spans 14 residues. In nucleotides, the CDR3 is TGTGCCAGCAAAAGGGGGCGCGGGAACACTGAAGCTTTCTTT. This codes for CASKRGRGNTEAFF.

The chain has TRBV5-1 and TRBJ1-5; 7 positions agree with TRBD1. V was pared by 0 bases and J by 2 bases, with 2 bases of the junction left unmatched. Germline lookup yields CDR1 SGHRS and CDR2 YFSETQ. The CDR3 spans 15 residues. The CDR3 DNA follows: TGCGCCAGCAGCTTGGGACAGGGAGGCAATCAGCCCCAGCATTTT. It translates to CASSLGQGGNQPQHF.

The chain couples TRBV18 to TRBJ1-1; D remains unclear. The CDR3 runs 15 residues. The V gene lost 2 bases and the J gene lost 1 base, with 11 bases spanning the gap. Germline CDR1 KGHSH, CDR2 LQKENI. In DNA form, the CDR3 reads TGTGCCAGCTCACCAACTCAGTACAGGAACACTGAAGCTTTCTTT. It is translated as CASSPTQYRNTEAFF. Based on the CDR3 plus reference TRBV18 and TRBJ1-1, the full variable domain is NAGVMQNPRHLVRRRGQEARLRCSPMKGHSHVYWYRQLPEEGLKFMVYLQKENIIDESGMPKERFSAEFPKEGPSILRIQQVVRGDSAAYFCASSPTQYRNTEAFFGQGTRLTVV.

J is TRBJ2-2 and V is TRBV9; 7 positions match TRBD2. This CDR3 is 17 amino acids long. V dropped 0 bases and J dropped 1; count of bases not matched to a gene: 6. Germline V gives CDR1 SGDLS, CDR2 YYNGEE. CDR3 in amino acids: CASSVVGRVGNTGELFF. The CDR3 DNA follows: TGTGCCAGCAGCGTAGTGGGGAGGGTCGGGAACACCGGGGAGCTGTTTTTT.

The CDR3 region is CASRLGGRQPQHF. CDR3 sequence (DNA): TGTGCCAGCAGGCTAGGGGGCCGGCAGCCCCAGCATTTT. The chain employs TRBV12-3 or TRBV12-4 and TRBJ1-5; TRBD1 matches 7 bases. The CDR3 consists of 13 residues. V gave up 6 bases and J gave up 7 bases; unmatched junction bases: 6.

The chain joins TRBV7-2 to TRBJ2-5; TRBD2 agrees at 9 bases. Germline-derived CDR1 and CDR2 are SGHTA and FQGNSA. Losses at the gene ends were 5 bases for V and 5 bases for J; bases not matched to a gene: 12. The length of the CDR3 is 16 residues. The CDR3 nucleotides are TGTGCCAGCAGCCCCTCAGGCGGGGGGGCCGGGGAGACCCAGTACTTC. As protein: CASSPSGGGAGETQYF. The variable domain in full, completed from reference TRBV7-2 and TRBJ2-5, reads GAGVSQSPSNKVTEKGKDVELRCDPISGHTALYWYRQSLGQGLEFLIYFQGNSAPDKSGLPSDRFSAERTGGSVSTLTIQRTQQEDSAVYLCASSPSGGGAGETQYFGPGTRLLVL.

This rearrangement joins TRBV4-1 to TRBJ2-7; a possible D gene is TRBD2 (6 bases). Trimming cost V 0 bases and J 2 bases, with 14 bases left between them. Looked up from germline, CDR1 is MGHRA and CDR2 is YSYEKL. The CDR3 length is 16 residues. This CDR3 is CASSQEKEGRAYEQYF. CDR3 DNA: TGCGCCAGCAGCCAAGAGAAGGAGGGACGCGCCTACGAGCAGTACTTC.

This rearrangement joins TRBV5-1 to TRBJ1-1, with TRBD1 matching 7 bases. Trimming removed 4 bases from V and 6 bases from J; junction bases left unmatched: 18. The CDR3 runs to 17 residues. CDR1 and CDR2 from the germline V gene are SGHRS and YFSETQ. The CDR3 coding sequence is TGCGCCAGCAGCCCGGCATCAGGGACAGTAAATGTCCCTGAAGCTTTCTTT. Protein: CASSPASGTVNVPEAFF. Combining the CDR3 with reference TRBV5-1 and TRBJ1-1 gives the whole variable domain KAGVTQTPRYLIKTRGQQVTLSCSPISGHRSVSWYQQTPGQGLQFLFEYFSETQRNKGNFPGRFSGRQFSNSRSEMNVSTLELGDSALYLCASSPASGTVNVPEAFFGQGTRLTVV.

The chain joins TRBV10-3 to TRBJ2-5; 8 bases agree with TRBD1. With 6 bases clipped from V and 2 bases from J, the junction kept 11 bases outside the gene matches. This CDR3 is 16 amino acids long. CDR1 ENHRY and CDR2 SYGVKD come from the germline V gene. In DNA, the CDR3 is TGTGCCATCAGAGATTCTACGGGACAGGCTCAAGAGACCCAGTACTTC. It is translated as CAIRDSTGQAQETQYF.

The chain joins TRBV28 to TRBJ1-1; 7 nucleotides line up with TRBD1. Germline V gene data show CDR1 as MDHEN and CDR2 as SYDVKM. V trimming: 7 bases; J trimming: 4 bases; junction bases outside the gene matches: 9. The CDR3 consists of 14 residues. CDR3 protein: CASTSGGLGTEAFF. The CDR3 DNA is TGTGCCAGCACCTCAGGGGGGCTGGGCACTGAAGCTTTCTTT. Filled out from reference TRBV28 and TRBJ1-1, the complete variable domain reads DVKVTQSSRYLVKRTGEKVFLECVQDMDHENMFWYRQDPGLGLRLIYFSYDVKMKEKGDIPEGYSVSREKKERFSLILESASTNQTSMYLCASTSGGLGTEAFFGQGTRLTVV.

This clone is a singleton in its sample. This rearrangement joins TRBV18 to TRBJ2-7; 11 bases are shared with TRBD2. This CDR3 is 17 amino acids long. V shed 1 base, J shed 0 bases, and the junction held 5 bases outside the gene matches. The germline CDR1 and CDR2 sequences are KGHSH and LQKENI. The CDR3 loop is CASSPRVAGGPSYEQYF. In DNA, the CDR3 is TGTGCCAGCTCACCACGTGTAGCGGGAGGGCCCTCCTACGAGCAGTACTTC.

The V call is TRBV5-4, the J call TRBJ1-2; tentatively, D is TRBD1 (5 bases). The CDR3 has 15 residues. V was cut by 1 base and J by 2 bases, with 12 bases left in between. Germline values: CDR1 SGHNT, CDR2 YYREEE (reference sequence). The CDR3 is CASSLFTGKNYGYTF. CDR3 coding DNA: TGTGCCAGCAGCTTGTTTACAGGAAAAAACTATGGCTACACCTTC.

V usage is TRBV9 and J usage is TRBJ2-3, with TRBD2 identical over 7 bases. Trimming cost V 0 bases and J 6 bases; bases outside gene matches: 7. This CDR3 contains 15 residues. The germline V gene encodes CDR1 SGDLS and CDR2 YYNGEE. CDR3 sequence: CASSVEGGRRDTQYF. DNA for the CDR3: TGTGCCAGCAGCGTAGAAGGCGGGAGAAGGGATACGCAGTATTTT.

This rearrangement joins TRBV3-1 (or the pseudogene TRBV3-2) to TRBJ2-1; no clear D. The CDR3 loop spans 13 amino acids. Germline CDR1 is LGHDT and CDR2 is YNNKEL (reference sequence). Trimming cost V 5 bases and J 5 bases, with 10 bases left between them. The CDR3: CASSKVSDNEQFF. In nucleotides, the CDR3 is TGTGCCAGCAGCAAGGTGAGCGACAATGAGCAGTTCTTC.

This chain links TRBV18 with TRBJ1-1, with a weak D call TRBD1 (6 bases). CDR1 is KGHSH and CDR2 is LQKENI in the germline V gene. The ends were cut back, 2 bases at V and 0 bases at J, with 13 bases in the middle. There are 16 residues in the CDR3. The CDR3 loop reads CASSPVTGSLNTEAFF. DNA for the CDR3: TGTGCCAGCTCACCAGTCACAGGGTCTCTGAACACTGAAGCTTTCTTT.

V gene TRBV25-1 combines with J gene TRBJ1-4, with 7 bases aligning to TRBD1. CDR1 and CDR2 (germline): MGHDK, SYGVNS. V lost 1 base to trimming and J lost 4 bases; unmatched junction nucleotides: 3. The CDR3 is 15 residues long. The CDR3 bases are TGTGCCAGCAGTGAATTGGGGACAGTTAATGAAAAACTGTTTTTT. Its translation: CASSELGTVNEKLFF.

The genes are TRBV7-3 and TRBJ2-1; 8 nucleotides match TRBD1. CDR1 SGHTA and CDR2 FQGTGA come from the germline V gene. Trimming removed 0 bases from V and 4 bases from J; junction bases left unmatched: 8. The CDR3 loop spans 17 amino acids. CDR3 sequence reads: CASSLTGQGAPYNEQFF. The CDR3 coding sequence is TGTGCCAGCAGCTTAACAGGTCAGGGGGCGCCTTACAATGAGCAGTTCTTC.

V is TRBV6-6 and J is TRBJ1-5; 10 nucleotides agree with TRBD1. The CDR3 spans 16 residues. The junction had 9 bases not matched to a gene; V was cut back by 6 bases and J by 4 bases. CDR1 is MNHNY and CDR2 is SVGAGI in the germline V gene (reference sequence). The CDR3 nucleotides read TGTGCCAGCAGCCTACTACGGACAGGGGGAAATCAGCCCCAGCATTTT. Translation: CASSLLRTGGNQPQHF.

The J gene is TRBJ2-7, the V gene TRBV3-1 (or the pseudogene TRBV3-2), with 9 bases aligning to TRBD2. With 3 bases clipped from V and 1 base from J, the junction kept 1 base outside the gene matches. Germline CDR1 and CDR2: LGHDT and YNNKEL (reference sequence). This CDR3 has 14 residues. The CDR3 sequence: CASSQTSGSYEQYF. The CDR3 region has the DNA TGTGCCAGCAGCCAGACTAGCGGATCCTACGAGCAGTACTTC.